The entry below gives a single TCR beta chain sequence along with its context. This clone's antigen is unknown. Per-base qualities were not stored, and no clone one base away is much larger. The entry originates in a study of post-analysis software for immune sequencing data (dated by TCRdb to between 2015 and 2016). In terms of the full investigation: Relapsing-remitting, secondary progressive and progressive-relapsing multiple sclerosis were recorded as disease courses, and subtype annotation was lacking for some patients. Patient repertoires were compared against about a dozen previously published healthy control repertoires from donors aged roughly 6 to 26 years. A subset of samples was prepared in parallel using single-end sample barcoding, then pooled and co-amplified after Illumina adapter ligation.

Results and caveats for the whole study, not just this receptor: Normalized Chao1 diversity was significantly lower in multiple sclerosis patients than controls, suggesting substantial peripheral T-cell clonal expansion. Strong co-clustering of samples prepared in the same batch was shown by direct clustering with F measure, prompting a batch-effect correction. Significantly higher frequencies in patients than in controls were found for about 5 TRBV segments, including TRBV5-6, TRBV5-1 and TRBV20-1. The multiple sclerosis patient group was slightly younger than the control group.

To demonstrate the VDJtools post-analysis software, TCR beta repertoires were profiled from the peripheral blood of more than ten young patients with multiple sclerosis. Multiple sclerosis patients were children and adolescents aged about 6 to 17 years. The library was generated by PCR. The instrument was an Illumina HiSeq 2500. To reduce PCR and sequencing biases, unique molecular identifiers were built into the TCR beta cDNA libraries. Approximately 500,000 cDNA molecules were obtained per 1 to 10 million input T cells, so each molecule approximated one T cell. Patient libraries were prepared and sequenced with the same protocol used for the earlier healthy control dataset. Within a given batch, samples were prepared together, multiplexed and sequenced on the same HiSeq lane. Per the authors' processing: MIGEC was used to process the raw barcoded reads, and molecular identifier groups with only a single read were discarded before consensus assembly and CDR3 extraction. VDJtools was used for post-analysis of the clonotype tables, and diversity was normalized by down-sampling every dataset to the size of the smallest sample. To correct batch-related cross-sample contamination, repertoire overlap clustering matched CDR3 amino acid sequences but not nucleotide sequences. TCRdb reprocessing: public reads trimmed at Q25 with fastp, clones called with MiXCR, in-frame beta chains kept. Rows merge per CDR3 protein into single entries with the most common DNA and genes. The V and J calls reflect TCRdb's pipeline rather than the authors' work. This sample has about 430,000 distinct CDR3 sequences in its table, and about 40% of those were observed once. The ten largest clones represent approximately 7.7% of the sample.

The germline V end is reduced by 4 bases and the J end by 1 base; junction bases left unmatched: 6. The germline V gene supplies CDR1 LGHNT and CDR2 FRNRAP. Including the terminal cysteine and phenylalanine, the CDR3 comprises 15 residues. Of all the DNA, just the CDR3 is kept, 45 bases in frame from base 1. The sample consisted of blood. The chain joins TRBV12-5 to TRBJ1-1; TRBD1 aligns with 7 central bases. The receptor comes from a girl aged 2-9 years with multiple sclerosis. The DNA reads TGTGCTAGTGGTTCGTACAGGGGACCGAACACTGAAGCTTTCTTT. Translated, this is CASGSYRGPNTEAFF.